These 28 T cell receptor beta chains came from one sample sequenced in a study of tumor-infiltrating lymphocytes in oesophageal squamous cell carcinoma (dated by TCRdb to the mid-2010s). To prepare the library, PCR was applied. Reads for this sample came from an Illumina HiSeq 2000. TCRdb trimmed public reads at Q25 via fastp, called clones via MiXCR and kept in-frame beta chains. Each entry is one CDR3 protein sequence, shown with its most common DNA and genes. The sample table shows almost 20,000 distinct CDR3 sequences, and around 41% are seen once. In total, the top ten clones hold less than 15% of the sample. The sample taken for sequencing was normal esophageal tissue next to the tumor. Receptor source: a male donor with esophageal squamous cell carcinoma.

Ten or more counts support this clonotype. This chain links TRBV25-1 with TRBJ1-2, with TRBD1 matching over 9 bases. Germline V CDR1 and CDR2: MGHDK, SYGVNS. Trimming cost V 4 bases and J 4 bases; bases outside gene matches: 1. The CDR3 has 13 residues. The CDR3 region is CASSGDRVYGYTF. CDR3 DNA: TGTGCCAGCAGTGGGGACAGGGTCTATGGCTACACCTTC.

This clonotype has ten or more counts. V is TRBV5-1 and J is TRBJ2-1; perhaps TRBD2 as D (5 bases). The germline V gene has CDR1 SGHRS and CDR2 YFSETQ. Trimming removed 0 bases at V and 2 bases at J, with 9 bases between. This CDR3 spans 15 amino acids. The CDR3 DNA reads as TGCGCCAGCAGCTTGGTCGGGGAGACCTACAATGAGCAGTTCTTC. Translated: CASSLVGETYNEQFF. The whole variable domain, remainder taken from reference TRBV5-1 and TRBJ2-1, is KAGVTQTPRYLIKTRGQQVTLSCSPISGHRSVSWYQQTPGQGLQFLFEYFSETQRNKGNFPGRFSGRQFSNSRSEMNVSTLELGDSALYLCASSLVGETYNEQFFGPGTRLTVL.

The rearrangement links TRBV7-2 to TRBJ1-5; D gene unclear. The CDR3 is 14 amino acids. Trimming left V 2 bases short and J 5 bases short, with 10 bases between. Germline CDR1 SGHTA, CDR2 FQGNSA. CDR3: CASSLHLGYQPQHF. CDR3 DNA sequence: TGTGCCAGCAGCTTACATCTGGGCTATCAGCCCCAGCATTTT.

The chain uses TRBV6-1 and TRBJ2-1; D may be TRBD2 (5 bases). The CDR3 runs to 13 residues. V lost 5 bases to trimming and J lost 4 bases, with 9 bases between them. Germline V lookup: CDR1 MNHNS, CDR2 SASEGT. The CDR3 DNA follows: TGTGCCAGCAGTTCCGGGGTTTACAATGAGCAGTTCTTC. This codes for CASSSGVYNEQFF.

The chain has TRBV5-1 and TRBJ2-1; TRBD1 is a possible D gene (5 bases). The assigned J gene may be wrong: the sequence end matches TRBJ2-7 better. CDR1 SGHRS and CDR2 YFSETQ come from the germline V gene. The CDR3 length is 12 residues. CDR3 residues: CASSYQGYEQYF. The CDR3 bases are TGCGCCAGCAGCTACCAGGGTTACGAGCAGTACTTC.

With respect to this clonotype: The junction does not match germline at one end; this may be a read error. CDR3 in DNA: TGTGCCAGCAGACGGATAGCGGGAACCACCGGGGAGCTGTATTTT. The encoded protein is CASRRIAGTTGELYF. The chain couples TRBV6-6 to TRBJ2-1; 8 positions agree with TRBD2. The germline gives CDR1 MNHNY, CDR2 SVGAGI (reference sequence). The CDR3 spans 15 residues.

The rearrangement links TRBV6-2 or TRBV6-3 to TRBJ2-5; possibly TRBD1 for D (5 bases). The DNA end is more similar to TRBJ2-7, so the J call may be wrong. The CDR3 runs to 15 residues. CDR1 and CDR2 from the germline V gene are MNHEY and SVGEGT. Here the CDR3 DNA reads TGTGCCAGCAGGCCCCCAGGGTCAACGGCCTACGAGCAGTACTTC. It codes for CASRPPGSTAYEQYF.

The chain has TRBV7-8 and TRBJ2-7; 7 positions agree with TRBD1. The DNA matches TRBJ1-2 better at its end, which makes the J call doubtful. Germline lookup yields CDR1 SGHVS and CDR2 FQNEAQ. This CDR3 spans 15 amino acids. This CDR3 reads CASSQRRDRDYGYTF. CDR3 in DNA: TGTGCCAGCAGCCAGCGCCGGGACAGAGACTATGGCTACACCTTC.

This clonotype was detected a few times. The CDR3 here is CASSRDSGNTIYF. CDR3 bases: TGCGCCAGCAGTAGGGACTCTGGAAACACCATATATTTT. J is TRBJ1-3 and V is TRBV5-1; D is unresolved. The CDR3 runs 13 residues. The V end lost 5 bases, the J end lost 0 bases, and 6 bases lay between the germline ends. CDR1 SGHRS and CDR2 YFSETQ come from the germline V gene.

The table lists this clonotype with many counts. This chain links TRBV20-1 with TRBJ2-3; 13 bases align to TRBD2. From germline, CDR1 is DFQATT and CDR2 SNEGSKA (reference sequence). V lost 0 bases and J lost 2; bases outside the gene matches: 5. This CDR3 comprises 17 residues. DNA for the CDR3: TGCAGTGCTAGAGAACTAGCGGGAGGGACCCTCACAGATACGCAGTATTTT. It encodes CSARELAGGTLTDTQYF.

This rearrangement joins TRBV6-1 to TRBJ1-1, with 9 positions matching TRBD1. Germline V lookup: CDR1 MNHNS, CDR2 SASEGT. CDR3 size: 19 residues. The ends lost 1 base at V and 0 bases at J; junction bases unmatched: 12. CDR3 nucleotides: TGTGCCAGCAGTGAAGTCGCTCAGACAGGGGGTCCCTTGAACACTGAAGCTTTCTTT. It codes for CASSEVAQTGGPLNTEAFF.

This clonotype appeared once. This chain connects TRBV7-9 to TRBJ2-1; possibly TRBD1 for D (6 bases). Germline CDR1 is SEHNR and CDR2 is FQNEAQ (reference sequence). V was trimmed by 5 bases and J by 1 base, leaving 9 bases between them. This CDR3 has 14 amino acids. This CDR3 reads CASSRGSSYNEQFF. The CDR3 DNA follows: TGTGCCAGCAGCAGGGGGTCGTCCTACAATGAGCAGTTCTTC.

This clonotype was detected only a few times. This chain uses TRBV7-2 with TRBJ2-3, with TRBD1 matching 8 bases. Matching the DNA end better, TRBJ2-7 makes the J call doubtful. This CDR3 is 15 amino acids long. CDR1 and CDR2 (germline): SGHTA, FQGNSA. The CDR3 spells CASSLITGQAYEQYF. DNA for the CDR3: TGTGCCAGCAGCCTAATTACGGGACAGGCCTACGAGCAGTACTTC.

This clonotype was observed at least ten times. The rearrangement links TRBV19 to TRBJ2-1; 10 nucleotides match TRBD1. The CDR3 is 15 residues long. The V gene end was trimmed by 6 bases and the J gene end by 6 bases; junction bases not matched to a gene: 8. Germline values: CDR1 LNHDA, CDR2 SQIVND (reference sequence). The CDR3 reads CASRSGGTGVNEQFF. The CDR3 bases are TGTGCCAGTAGATCGGGAGGGACAGGGGTCAATGAGCAGTTCTTC.

This clonotype was counted only a few times. The chain recombines TRBV28 with TRBJ2-7; D not resolved. This CDR3 has 14 amino acids. Looked up from germline, CDR1 is MDHEN and CDR2 is SYDVKM. Between the trimmed V and J ends, which lost 5 bases and 3 bases, there was a span of 14 bases. The CDR3 loop reads CASSDANRNYEQYF. CDR3 nucleotide sequence: TGTGCCAGCAGTGATGCTAACAGAAACTACGAGCAGTACTTC.

The chain links TRBV28 to TRBJ1-1; D ambiguous. Germline values: CDR1 MDHEN, CDR2 SYDVKM. The length of the CDR3 is 12 residues. Trimming left V 7 bases short and J 4 bases short, with 10 bases between. The CDR3 reads CASIAAGTEAFF. CDR3 coding DNA: TGTGCCAGCATCGCGGCGGGCACTGAAGCTTTCTTT. Full variable domain (rest looked up from reference TRBV28 and TRBJ1-1): DVKVTQSSRYLVKRTGEKVFLECVQDMDHENMFWYRQDPGLGLRLIYFSYDVKMKEKGDIPEGYSVSREKKERFSLILESASTNQTSMYLCASIAAGTEAFFGQGTRLTVV.

By proportion, this clonotype is medium-sized (0.01 to 0.1%). The V gene is TRBV7-3, the J gene TRBJ2-7, with TRBD2 matching 7 bases. Trimming removed 1 base from V and 1 base from J; junction bases left unmatched: 7. The length of the CDR3 is 16 residues. Per the germline V gene, CDR1 is SGHTA and CDR2 is FQGTGA. CDR3 sequence: CASSLIGWRGSYEQYF. CDR3 in DNA: TGTGCCAGCAGCTTAATAGGTTGGCGGGGGTCCTACGAGCAGTACTTC.

V and J are TRBV3-1 and TRBJ1-1, with 7 nucleotides matching TRBD1. After removal of 4 bases from V and 2 bases from J, the junction contained 16 bases not matched to a gene. Germline V gene lookup returns CDR1 LGHDT and CDR2 YNNKEL (reference sequence). This CDR3 has 18 residues. For the CDR3, the DNA is TGTGCCAGCAGCCCGATGTACTCAGCCGGGACAGAAAACACTGAAGCTTTCTTT. Encoded protein: CASSPMYSAGTENTEAFF. Together with reference TRBV3-1 and TRBJ1-1, the CDR3 gives the full variable domain: DTAVSQTPKYLVTQMGNDKSIKCEQNLGHDTMYWYKQDSKKFLKIMFSYNNKELIINETVPNRFSPKSPDKAHLNLHINSLELGDSAVYFCASSPMYSAGTENTEAFFGQGTRLTVV.

This chain uses TRBV28 with TRBJ2-7; no reliable D call. Trimming stripped 7 bases from V and 3 bases from J, with 13 bases between. Per the germline V gene, CDR1 is MDHEN and CDR2 is SYDVKM. The CDR3 has 13 residues. CDR3 DNA sequence: TGTGCCAGCATCCCCAGCGCCGGCTACGAGCAGTACTTC. The encoded protein is CASIPSAGYEQYF.

This clonotype was counted a few times. The chain has TRBV7-2 and TRBJ2-2; D not certain. Germline lookup yields CDR1 SGHTA and CDR2 FQGNSA. Trimming left V 3 bases short and J 1 base short, with 6 bases between. The CDR3 consists of 14 residues. CDR3 in amino acids: CASSLYENTGELFF. The CDR3 DNA reads as TGTGCCAGCAGCTTGTATGAGAACACCGGGGAGCTGTTTTTT.

This clonotype came up many times. The chain recombines TRBV19 with TRBJ2-1; D is unresolved. This CDR3 comprises 12 residues. The germline V gene has CDR1 LNHDA and CDR2 SQIVND (reference sequence). V lost 8 bases and J 4 bases, leaving 9 bases between the germline ends. The CDR3 DNA sequence: TGTGCCAGTGGTCGTCAGTACAATGAGCAGTTCTTC. This translates into CASGRQYNEQFF.

This chain uses TRBV6-6 with TRBJ2-5; no firm D call. The J call may be in error: the DNA end matches TRBJ2-7 better. Germline CDR1 reads MNHNY; CDR2 reads SVGAGI (reference sequence). The CDR3 has 17 residues. The CDR3 protein is CASRRWVGRHYSYEQYF. The CDR3 DNA reads TGTGCCAGCCGCCGGTGGGTAGGCCGGCACTATTCCTACGAGCAGTACTTC.

This clonotype has a count of ten or more. The junction departs from the called germline gene at one end, perhaps through a read error. The rearrangement links TRBV19 to TRBJ2-1; the D gene could be TRBD1 or TRBD2 (5 bases each). Germline lookup yields CDR1 LNHDA and CDR2 SQIVND (reference sequence). This CDR3 is built from 15 residues. In nucleotides, the CDR3 is TGTGCCAGTGGTATGAGGGGTTCTTTCTACAATGAGCAGTTCTTC. It encodes CASGMRGSFYNEQFF.

This clonotype was detected a few times. The V call is TRBV7-2, the J call TRBJ2-5; TRBD1 might be the D (6 bases). This CDR3 region has 15 residues. CDR1 is SGHTA, CDR2 FQGNSA, per germline. Trimming cost V 5 bases and J 5 bases, with 18 bases left between them. DNA of the CDR3: TGTGCCAGCAGCCAATCCTCCGGGACATGGGAGACCCAGTACTTC. It specifies CASSQSSGTWETQYF.

Details on this clonotype: Here the CDR3 omits its conserved ending phenylalanine or tryptophan, so a read error is the likely source. The DNA is omitted, as the CDR3 cannot be located on it reliably, and the CDR3 follows TCRdb's listing. J is TRBJ2-7 and V is TRBV7-2. The CDR3 is made up of 15 amino acids, end residues included. Germline V gives CDR1 SGHTA, CDR2 FQGNSA. CDR3 amino acids: CASSLDGYNEQFFGS.

J is TRBJ2-1 and V is TRBV7-3, with D possibly TRBD2 on 6 matching bases. From germline, CDR1 is SGHTA and CDR2 FQGTGA. The CDR3 has 16 amino acids. V was pared by 2 bases and J by 6 bases, with 17 bases between. CDR3 coding DNA: TGTGCCAGCAGCTTACGGGCCCTCCAGGGAGGCAATGAGCAGTTCTTC. This gives the protein CASSLRALQGGNEQFF.

On this clonotype itself: A single base separates this from a much larger clone, so it may be a read error. This chain connects TRBV6-1 to TRBJ1-4, with D tentatively TRBD1 (5 bases). CDR1 MNHNS and CDR2 SASEGT come from the germline V gene. The CDR3 contains 15 residues. The CDR3 loop is CASSEGKGVYEKLFF. The DNA for the CDR3 is TGTGCCAGCAGCGAAGGGAAAGGGGTCTATGAAAAACTGTTTTTT.

V is TRBV6-2 or TRBV6-3 and J is TRBJ1-1; unclear D gene. The CDR3 loop spans 14 amino acids. Looked up from germline, CDR1 is MNHEY and CDR2 is SVGEGT. The V gene lost 5 bases and the J gene lost 2 bases, with 12 bases spanning the gap. CDR3 amino acids: CASSLPGKNTEAFF. CDR3 nucleotide sequence: TGTGCCAGCAGTCTCCCCGGCAAAAACACTGAAGCTTTCTTT.